The 8 T cell receptor beta chains below come from one sample, sequenced in a study of blood T cell repertoires in COVID-19. Only in-frame clones appear in the TCRdb table, and some are missing; sequencing was by immunoSEQ multiplex PCR. The sample yields around 180,000 clones, 74% seen once. The source material was peripheral blood. The origin of the receptors is a woman older than 75 with acute or convalescent COVID-19.

This chain uses TRBV5-5 with TRBJ2-3; TRBD2 agrees at 8 bases. This CDR3 has 17 residues. Germline CDR1 is SGHKS and CDR2 is YYEKEE (reference sequence). The junction had 6 bases not matched to a gene; V was cut back by 0 bases and J by 0 bases. In nucleotides, the CDR3 is TGTGCCAGCAGCTTGGTGGCTAGCGGGTCTAGCACAGATACGCAGTATTTT. Protein sequence: CASSLVASGSSTDTQYF.

The J gene is TRBJ2-1, the V gene TRBV19; D possibly corresponds to TRBD2 (6 bases). The CDR3 length is 15 residues. V was cut by 4 bases and J by 5 bases, with 15 bases left in between. The germline V gene has CDR1 LNHDA and CDR2 SQIVND (reference sequence). The CDR3 region is CASSTVTSLDNEQFF. Written as DNA, the CDR3 is TGTGCCAGTAGTACCGTGACTAGTTTAGACAATGAGCAGTTCTTC.

This clone has more than one count but fewer than ten. V gene TRBV19 combines with J gene TRBJ2-3; D remains unclear. V was shortened by 3 bases and J by 2 bases, with 9 bases between the two germline ends. The CDR3 runs 14 residues. CDR1 and CDR2 from the germline V gene are LNHDA and SQIVND (reference sequence). The CDR3 loop reads CASSITILTDTQYF. CDR3 nucleotide sequence: TGTGCCAGTAGTATCACTATACTCACAGATACGCAGTATTTT.

The chain has TRBV2 and TRBJ2-2; 8 nucleotides agree with TRBD1. Germline loops: CDR1 SNHLY, CDR2 FYNNEI. J lost 4 bases, V lost 8 bases, and 6 bases had no gene match. CDR3 length: 14 residues. CDR3 region: CASSLGQGTGELFF. CDR3 DNA sequence: TGTGCCAGCTCACTCGGACAGGGCACCGGGGAGCTGTTTTTT.

This clone has a handful of counts. The chain carries TRBV10-1 and TRBJ1-1; 9 bases are shared with TRBD1. With 4 bases clipped from V and 1 base from J, the junction kept 4 bases outside the gene matches. Germline V gene sequence: CDR1 WNHNN, CDR2 SYGVQD (reference sequence). This CDR3 contains 15 residues. CDR3 DNA: TGCGCCAGCAGTGGCCGGACAGGGGAGAACACTGAAGCTTTCTTT. This encodes CASSGRTGENTEAFF.

The chain couples TRBV6-4 to TRBJ1-6; 9 bases agree with TRBD1. With 6 bases clipped from V and 4 bases from J, the junction kept 25 bases outside the gene matches. The CDR3 spans 22 residues. The germline V gene encodes CDR1 MRHNA and CDR2 SNTAGT. This CDR3 is CASRDDQGPGAQGAEYNSPLHF. The CDR3 nucleotides read TGTGCCAGCAGAGACGATCAGGGACCAGGAGCACAGGGGGCTGAATATAATTCACCCCTCCACTTT.

The V and J genes are TRBV27 and TRBJ2-2, with D perhaps matching TRBD2 (6 bases). Trimming removed 4 bases at V and 4 bases at J, with 13 bases between. From germline, CDR1 is MNHEY and CDR2 SMNVEV (reference sequence). The CDR3 sequence is 15 residues long. CDR3 sequence reads: CASSSWGVGTGELFF. CDR3 coding DNA: TGTGCCAGCAGTTCTTGGGGGGTCGGCACCGGGGAGCTGTTTTTT.

The chain links TRBV7-3 to TRBJ2-1; TRBD2 aligns across 9 bases. The CDR3 runs to 15 residues. With 5 bases clipped from V and 6 bases from J, the junction kept 8 bases outside the gene matches. CDR1 SGHTA and CDR2 FQGTGA come from the germline V gene. The CDR3 loop is CASSPIAGDSNEQFF. As DNA, the CDR3 is TGTGCCAGCAGCCCCATAGCGGGAGATAGCAATGAGCAGTTCTTC.